The rows below give T cell receptor beta chains drawn from one sample of a study of T-cell reconstitution after alpha-beta-depleted transplantation in children. TCRdb re-analysed the PCR reads in MiXCR, keeping a single row per CDR3 protein. The sample includes just over 950,000 distinct CDR3 sequences, roughly 29% seen only once; the top ten take roughly 30%. The specimen comprised PBMCs, mostly from graft donor cells, sampled 360 days after TCRalphabeta/CD19-depleted stem cell transplant. The receptors were gathered from a boy younger than two who had a stem cell transplant for SCID, so the T cells may come from the graft donor. Each CDR3 is given with its conserved first and last residue. D genes are given only for firm matches. For some rows the clone size is stated as once, few or many, or as a class when expanded; others skip it.

CDR3 length: 12; V gene: TRBV29-1; J gene: TRBJ1-1; clone size: .; D gene: .; CDR3 DNA: TGCAGCGTTGAGAGGGGACGTGGTGAAGCTTTCTTT; CDR3 protein: CSVERGRGEAFF
CDR3 length: 14; V gene: TRBV5-5; J gene: TRBJ1-5; clone size: .; D gene: .; CDR3 DNA: TGTGCCAGCAGCTTGGCGGGGGGACCTCAGCCCCAGCATTTT; CDR3 protein: CASSLAGGPQPQHF
CDR3 length: 15; V gene: TRBV10-3; J gene: TRBJ1-3; clone size: few; D gene: TRBD1; CDR3 DNA: TGTGCCATCAGTGAGTCCGGGACAGCTGGAAACACCATATATTTT; CDR3 protein: CAISESGTAGNTIYF
CDR3 length: 13; V gene: TRBV20-1; J gene: TRBJ1-2; clone size: once; D gene: .; CDR3 DNA: TGCAGTGCTAGAGAAGGGATTAACTATGGCTACACCTTC; CDR3 protein: CSAREGINYGYTF
CDR3 length: 11; V gene: TRBV2; J gene: TRBJ1-1; clone size: few; D gene: .; CDR3 DNA: TGTGCCAGCCTAACGGGGCTACGGGCTTTCTTT; CDR3 protein: CASLTGLRAFF
CDR3 length: 18; V gene: TRBV6-1; J gene: TRBJ1-6; clone size: .; D gene: TRBD1; CDR3 DNA: TGTGCCAGCACCCCCGGGAGGGACAGCCATCATCTACATTCACCCCTCCACTTT; CDR3 protein: CASTPGRDSHHLHSPLHF
CDR3 length: 14; V gene: TRBV7-2; J gene: TRBJ1-2; clone size: .; D gene: .; CDR3 DNA: TGTGCCAGCAGCTTAGCACAGGCTAACTATGGCTACACCTTC; CDR3 protein: CASSLAQANYGYTF
CDR3 length: 13; V gene: TRBV20-1; J gene: TRBJ1-2; clone size: few; D gene: .; CDR3 DNA: TGCAGTGCTGCAAGGGACCTCTCCTATGGCTACACCTTC; CDR3 protein: CSAARDLSYGYTF
CDR3 length: 14; V gene: TRBV4-3; J gene: TRBJ2-1; clone size: .; D gene: .; CDR3 DNA: TGCGCCAGCAGCCAACGTAACGGCGGGGTTGAGCAGTTCTTC; CDR3 protein: CASSQRNGGVEQFF
CDR3 length: 14; V gene: TRBV4-3; J gene: TRBJ1-2; clone size: .; D gene: .; CDR3 DNA: TGCGCCAGCAGCCAAGCGACTGCTAACTATGGCTACACCTTC; CDR3 protein: CASSQATANYGYTF
CDR3 length: 13; V gene: TRBV7-2; J gene: TRBJ2-5; clone size: .; D gene: .; CDR3 DNA: TGTGCCAGCAGCTTAGCGATTCGGGAGACCCAGTACTTC; CDR3 protein: CASSLAIRETQYF
CDR3 length: 15; V gene: TRBV6-5; J gene: TRBJ2-7; clone size: .; D gene: .; CDR3 DNA: TGTGCCAGCAGTTACGGGGCGACGGGCCCCTACGAGCAGTACTTC; CDR3 protein: CASSYGATGPYEQYF
CDR3 length: 16; V gene: TRBV6-5; J gene: TRBJ2-1; clone size: .; D gene: TRBD2; CDR3 DNA: TGTGCCAGCAGTTGGCTAGCGGGGGGCCTCTACAATGAGCAGTTCTTC; CDR3 protein: CASSWLAGGLYNEQFF
CDR3 length: 15; V gene: TRBV5-1; J gene: TRBJ2-7; clone size: .; D gene: TRBD1; CDR3 DNA: TGCGCCAGCAGCAGACAGGGGTCCGGCTCCTACGAGCAGTACTTC; CDR3 protein: CASSRQGSGSYEQYF
CDR3 length: 15; V gene: TRBV10-1; J gene: TRBJ2-2; clone size: few; D gene: TRBD1; CDR3 DNA: TGCGCCAGCAGTGATGGACAGGGGGCTTCCGGGGAGCTGTTTTTT; CDR3 protein: CASSDGQGASGELFF
CDR3 length: 15; V gene: TRBV5-1; J gene: TRBJ2-5; clone size: .; D gene: .; CDR3 DNA: TGCGCCAGCTACTGGACCGGGGGCCCCCAAGAGACCCAGTACTTC; CDR3 protein: CASYWTGGPQETQYF
CDR3 length: 17; V gene: TRBV2; J gene: TRBJ1-4; clone size: .; D gene: TRBD1; CDR3 DNA: TGTGCCAGCAGCGATTCGGGACAGAGCACAACTAATGAAAAACTGTTTTTT; CDR3 protein: CASSDSGQSTTNEKLFF
CDR3 length: 16; V gene: TRBV4-3; J gene: TRBJ2-3; clone size: few; D gene: TRBD2; CDR3 DNA: TGCGCCAGCAGCCCTCGGACTAGCGGGATCACAGATACGCAGTATTTT; CDR3 protein: CASSPRTSGITDTQYF
CDR3 length: 14; V gene: TRBV2; J gene: TRBJ2-1; clone size: few; D gene: .; CDR3 DNA: TGTGCCAGCGATCATAGCGCGTCTTACAATGAGCAGTTCTTC; CDR3 protein: CASDHSASYNEQFF
CDR3 length: 14; V gene: TRBV18; J gene: TRBJ2-5; clone size: few; D gene: .; CDR3 DNA: TGTGCCAGCTCATCCACACAGGTCCAAGAGACCCAGTACTTC; CDR3 protein: CASSSTQVQETQYF
CDR3 length: 13; V gene: TRBV10-3; J gene: TRBJ2-7; clone size: .; D gene: .; CDR3 DNA: TGTGCCACCACGGGCGGGGCCCGGGCGAAGCAGTACTTC; CDR3 protein: CATTGGARAKQYF
CDR3 length: 13; V gene: TRBV24-1; J gene: TRBJ1-2; clone size: few; D gene: .; CDR3 DNA: TGTGCCACCAGTGATTTCAAGGTCTATGGCTACACCTTC; CDR3 protein: CATSDFKVYGYTF